This T cell receptor beta chain was profiled in a study of HIV-infected patients and healthy controls (dated by TCRdb to 2013 to 2016). This clonotype was found many times. The antigen it binds to is not known. No much larger clone exists at a distance of one base, and base qualities are not known. In the germline V gene (reference sequence), CDR1 corresponds to SEHNR and CDR2 to FQNEAQ. V sheds 6 bases and J sheds 6 bases, leaving 15 bases between their ends. The CDR3 numbers 13 residues from cysteine through phenylalanine. The entry retains the CDR3 DNA only, 39 bases that are in frame from base 1. The method was 5' RACE. Sequencing was performed on an Illumina MiSeq. In TCRdb, the public reads were trimmed at Q25 with fastp and aligned with MiXCR, with productive beta chains retained. Each entry merges the rows of one CDR3 protein and shows their most common DNA and genes. The sample has 15,000 to 20,000 distinct CDR3 sequences on record, roughly 15% of them singletons. The ten biggest clones cover 20% to 25% of the sample.

In this chain, TRBV7-9 is recombined with TRBJ2-7; the D gene lacks a confident call. The sample was CD8+ T cells from blood. This TCR came from a human donor in good health. Here the CDR3 is given as CASSYPPPPEQYF. The nucleotides read TGTGCCAGCAGTTACCCCCCTCCGCCCGAGCAGTACTTC.